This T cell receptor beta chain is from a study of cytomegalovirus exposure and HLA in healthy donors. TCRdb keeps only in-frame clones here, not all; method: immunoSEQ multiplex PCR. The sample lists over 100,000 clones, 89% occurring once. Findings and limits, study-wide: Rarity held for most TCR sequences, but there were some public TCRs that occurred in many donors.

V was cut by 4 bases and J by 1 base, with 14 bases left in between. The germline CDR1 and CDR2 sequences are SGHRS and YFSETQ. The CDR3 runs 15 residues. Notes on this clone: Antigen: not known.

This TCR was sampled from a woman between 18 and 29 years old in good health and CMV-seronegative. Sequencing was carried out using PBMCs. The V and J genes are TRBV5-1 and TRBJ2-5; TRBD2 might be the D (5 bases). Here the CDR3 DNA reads TGCGCCAGCAGCCCCTATCCCAGCGGCCAAGAGACCCAGTACTTC. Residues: CASSPYPSGQETQYF.